The 16 T cell receptor beta chains given below trace back to one sample, sequenced in a study of molecular identifiers for immune sequencing clone quantification. TCRdb re-analysed the PCR reads in MiXCR, keeping a single row per CDR3 protein. The sample has about 500,000 distinct CDR3 sequences; about a quarter are singletons. Sample: naive CD8+ T cells from blood, with Jurkat cell RNA spiked in. The subset was: FACS-sorted CD8+CD4-CCR7+CD45RA+ naive T cells. These receptors were taken from a human donor in good health. Some libraries in this study had Jurkat cell RNA spiked in.

This clonotype was observed at least ten times. The rearrangement links TRBV7-9 to TRBJ2-2; 7 bases are a match to TRBD1. V lost 4 bases and J lost 1; bases outside the gene matches: 9. This CDR3 has 17 amino acids. Germline V gene sequence: CDR1 SEHNR, CDR2 FQNEAQ (reference sequence). CDR3 loop: CASSSTGQVLNTGELFF. DNA for the CDR3: TGTGCCAGCAGCTCGACCGGACAGGTTCTGAACACCGGGGAGCTGTTTTTT.

The sample holds many counts of this clonotype. J is TRBJ2-3 and V is TRBV5-1; a weak D match, TRBD1 (6 bases). There are 15 residues in the CDR3. V was pared by 0 bases and J by 4 bases, with 12 bases between. The germline V gene has CDR1 SGHRS and CDR2 YFSETQ. CDR3 DNA sequence: TGCGCCAGCAGCTTGGGGGACATTTTTCCAGATACGCAGTATTTT. Amino acids: CASSLGDIFPDTQYF.

Worth noting for this clonotype: Being one base from a much bigger clone, this may be a read error. This is likely a read error, given that the CDR3 carries no conserved phenylalanine or tryptophan at its end. The rearrangement links TRBV29-1 to TRBJ1-1, with 8 positions matching TRBD1. V was clipped by 7 bases and J by 6 bases; unmatched bases: 1. The CDR3 consists of 10 residues. In germline, CDR1 is SQVTM, CDR2 ANQGSEA. CDR3 in amino acids: CSGGQAEAFL. In DNA form, the CDR3 reads TGCAGCGGGGGACAGGCTGAAGCTTTCTTA.

The table lists this clonotype with many counts. The rearrangement links TRBV7-9 to TRBJ2-3; D may be TRBD2 (5 bases). Per the germline V gene, CDR1 is SEHNR and CDR2 is FQNEAQ (reference sequence). Deletions cut 5 bases from V and 3 bases from J, with 15 bases between. The CDR3 is 15 amino acids. CDR3 nucleotides: TGTGCCAGCAGCCCCTCGGTAGGACTGACAGATACGCAGTATTTT. It translates to CASSPSVGLTDTQYF.

This clonotype was detected many times. The genes are TRBV29-1 and TRBJ2-7; a weak D match, TRBD2 (6 bases). Germline V gene sequence: CDR1 SQVTM, CDR2 ANQGSEA. CDR3 length equals 14 residues. V lost 4 bases to trimming and J lost 0 bases, with 13 bases between them. This chain's CDR3 is CSVVGRGSSYEQYF. The CDR3 DNA follows: TGCAGCGTTGTGGGGCGGGGTAGCTCCTACGAGCAGTACTTC.

The chain carries TRBV20-1 and TRBJ2-7; no clear D. There are 12 residues in the CDR3. V was pared by 5 bases and J by 6 bases, with 14 bases between. The germline CDR1 and CDR2 sequences are DFQATT and SNEGSKA (reference sequence). The CDR3 sequence is CSAPGLPGEQYF. The CDR3 nucleotides are TGCAGTGCTCCTGGGCTCCCGGGCGAGCAGTACTTC.

The gene calls are TRBV30 and TRBJ2-3; D may be TRBD1 or TRBD2 (6 bases each). The germline V and J ends were trimmed by 5 bases and 5 bases, with 14 bases remaining between them. Germline V gene sequence: CDR1 GTSNPN, CDR2 SVGIG (reference sequence). CDR3 size: 13 residues. CDR3 bases: TGTGCCTGGGGTGGGGGGCCGGGAGATACGCAGTATTTT. It encodes CAWGGGPGDTQYF.

The V gene is TRBV5-6, the J gene TRBJ2-7; 8 bases are a match to TRBD1. Germline values: CDR1 SGHDT, CDR2 YYEEEE. V dropped 4 bases and J dropped 7; count of bases not matched to a gene: 7. This CDR3 has 13 residues. The CDR3 sequence is CASSLPDREEQYF. The CDR3 nucleotides are TGTGCCAGCAGCCTCCCGGACAGGGAAGAGCAGTACTTC.

This clonotype turned up a few times. The genes are TRBV4-3 and TRBJ2-6, with TRBD1 as a possible D gene (7 bases). Germline CDR1 and CDR2: LGHNA and YSLEER. With 0 bases removed from V and 3 bases from J, the gap between germline ends came to 12 bases. This CDR3 has 17 amino acids. Here the CDR3 reads CASSQDRGDGGANVLTF. The CDR3 bases are TGCGCCAGCAGCCAAGACAGGGGGGACGGTGGGGCCAACGTCCTGACTTTC.

Only a few counts were recorded for this clonotype. The genes are TRBV28 and TRBJ2-3; TRBD2 aligns across 9 bases. Trimming took 1 base from V and 0 from J; bases not matched to a gene: 5. Germline CDR1 is MDHEN and CDR2 is SYDVKM. CDR3 length: 17 residues. The CDR3: CASSLLVAGVSTDTQYF. The CDR3 coding sequence is TGTGCCAGCAGTTTATTGGTAGCGGGAGTGAGCACAGATACGCAGTATTTT.

The J gene is TRBJ2-5, the V gene TRBV6-1; no definite D call. Trimming left V 2 bases short and J 2 bases short, with 6 bases between. The CDR3 spans 13 residues. CDR1 and CDR2 (germline): MNHNS, SASEGT. CDR3 bases: TGTGCCAGCAGTGAATTGCGGCAAGAGACCCAGTACTTC. It translates to CASSELRQETQYF.

The chain couples TRBV12-3 or TRBV12-4 to TRBJ1-5; D call uncertain. This CDR3 has 14 residues. Between the trimmed V and J ends, which lost 3 bases and 7 bases, there was a span of 13 bases. The CDR3 is CASSFRTSGQPQHF. For the CDR3, the DNA is TGTGCCAGCAGTTTTCGGACGTCTGGACAGCCCCAGCATTTT.

Many counts were recorded for this clonotype. This sequence joins TRBV30 and TRBJ2-7; 8 bases align to TRBD1. Unmatched junction bases numbered 3, after V lost 1 base and J lost 7 bases. The CDR3 covers 12 residues. Germline V CDR1 and CDR2: GTSNPN, SVGIG (reference sequence). The chain's CDR3 is CAWSEQGVEQYF. CDR3 coding DNA: TGTGCCTGGAGTGAACAGGGGGTAGAGCAGTACTTC.

This clonotype was seen at least ten times. The rearrangement links TRBV29-1 to TRBJ2-7; D is tentatively TRBD1 or TRBD2 (6 bases each). The CDR3 totals 14 residues. Per germline, CDR1 SQVTM and CDR2 ANQGSEA. The germline V and J ends were trimmed by 3 bases and 7 bases, with 19 bases remaining between them. The DNA for the CDR3 is TGCAGCGTTGAGGGGGGCCTGGCTACTCCGGAGCAGTACTTC. As protein: CSVEGGLATPEQYF.

As to this clonotype: A much larger clone lies a single base off, so this may be a read error. No conserved phenylalanine or tryptophan ends this CDR3, so it is likely a read error. The chain employs TRBV29-1 and TRBJ1-2, with D possibly being TRBD1 (5 bases). V was cut by 0 bases and J by 6 bases, with 17 bases left in between. Germline V gene data show CDR1 as SQVTM and CDR2 as ANQGSEA. CDR3 size: 15 residues. Here the CDR3 reads CSVEDEKAGNHGYTS. DNA of the CDR3: TGCAGCGTTGAAGATGAGAAGGCAGGGAATCATGGCTACACCTCC.

This clonotype was counted only a few times. The chain joins TRBV7-2 to TRBJ1-3; maybe TRBD1 (6 bases). The CDR3 spans 16 residues. Per germline, CDR1 SGHTA and CDR2 FQGNSA. V lost 0 bases and J 4 bases, leaving 13 bases between the germline ends. The CDR3 protein is CASSLAEGGLGNTIYF. CDR3 DNA sequence: TGTGCCAGCAGCTTAGCGGAGGGGGGGTTAGGAAACACCATATATTTT.